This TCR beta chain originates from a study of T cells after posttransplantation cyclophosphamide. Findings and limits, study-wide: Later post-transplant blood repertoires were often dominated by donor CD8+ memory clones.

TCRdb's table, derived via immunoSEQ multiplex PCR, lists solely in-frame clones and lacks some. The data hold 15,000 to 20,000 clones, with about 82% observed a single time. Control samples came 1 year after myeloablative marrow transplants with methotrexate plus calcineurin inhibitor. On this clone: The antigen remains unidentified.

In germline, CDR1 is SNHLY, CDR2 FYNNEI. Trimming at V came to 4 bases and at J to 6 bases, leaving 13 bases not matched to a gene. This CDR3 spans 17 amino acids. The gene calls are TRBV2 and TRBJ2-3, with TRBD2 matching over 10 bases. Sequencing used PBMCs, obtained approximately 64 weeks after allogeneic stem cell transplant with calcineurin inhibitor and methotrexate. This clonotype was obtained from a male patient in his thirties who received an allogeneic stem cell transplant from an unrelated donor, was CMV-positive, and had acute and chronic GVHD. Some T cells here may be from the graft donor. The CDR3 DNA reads TGTGCCAGCAGTGGGGCACTTGGACTAGCGGAGCGGGATACGCAGTATTTT. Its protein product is CASSGALGLAERDTQYF. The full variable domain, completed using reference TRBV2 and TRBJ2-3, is EPEVTQTPSHQVTQMGQEVILRCVPISNHLYFYWYRQILGQKVEFLVSFYNNEISEKSEIFDDQFSVERPDGSNFTLKIRSTKLEDSAMYFCASSGALGLAERDTQYFGPGTRLTVL.